This TCR beta chain was identified in a study of blood T cell repertoires in COVID-19. Some clones are missing from TCRdb's copy, which holds only in-frame ones; the method was immunoSEQ multiplex PCR. The data show over 200,000 clones, with 83% seen just once and about 1.3% held by the top ten. Germline CDR1 and CDR2: MDHEN and SYDVKM. The junction had 3 bases not matched to a gene; V was cut back by 5 bases and J by 1 base. This CDR3 is built from 15 residues. The rearrangement joins TRBV28 to TRBJ2-4; 9 bases agree with TRBD1. Sample: peripheral blood. This clonotype originated in a woman between 25 and 40 years old with COVID-19, enrolled during active disease. The CDR3 spells CASSTGGIAKNIQYF. CDR3 sequence (DNA): TGTGCCAGCAGTACAGGGGGCATCGCCAAAAACATTCAGTACTTC.